This T cell receptor beta chain was captured by sequencing in a study of early T cells in non-severe SARS-CoV-2 infection. On the study more broadly: The chains were unpaired, and the sequenced material was bulk RNA from unsorted whole blood. Study-wide findings and caveats: The study's VDJdb matching favored anti-spike CD8 responses and missed private and CD4 specificities.

Unique molecular identifiers were affixed to single, distinct cDNA molecules. TCRdb processed the 5' RACE reads anew with MiXCR; each CDR3 protein has one entry. The data contain tens of thousands of distinct CDR3 sequences, approximately 10% of them singletons. The CDR3 sequence is 11 residues long. Trimming left V 8 bases short and J 4 bases short, with 10 bases between. The germline V gene has CDR1 SQVTM and CDR2 ANQGSEA. This clonotype turned up a few times. The target antigen is unknown. This chain uses TRBV29-1 with TRBJ2-3; possible D gene TRBD1, 6 bases. The TCR originated in an adult who was a healthcare worker with PCR-confirmed SARS-CoV-2 infection or an uninfected control (not recorded which). The sequenced sample consisted of whole blood. The CDR3: CSFEGADTQYF. In DNA form, the CDR3 reads TGCAGCTTCGAGGGGGCAGATACGCAGTATTTT.